This T cell receptor beta chain was sequenced for a study of graft-versus-host responses after intestinal transplantation. Study at large: The whole recipient group had anti-thymocyte globulin induction followed by tacrolimus and steroids for three to four years.

Comments on this clone: Its antigen is undetermined.

General study findings and limits: Some patients had graft-donor T cell macrochimerism, and their allografts showed high graft-versus-host to host-versus-graft clonal ratios.

The repertoire was sequenced with immunoSEQ multiplex PCR; TCRdb's copy has only in-frame clones and lacks some. There are roughly 56,000 clones in the sample; about 93% occur only once, and 2.7% lies in the top ten. Specimen: PBMCs, collected roughly 120 days after intestinal transplantation. The TCR originated in a human patient who received an intestinal transplant, so some T cells may come from the graft donor.

The CDR3 reads CASSRGTSTDTQYF. CDR3 sequence (DNA): TGTGCCAGCAGCCGTGGGACTAGCACAGATACGCAGTATTTT. The chain combines TRBV11-1 with TRBJ2-3; perhaps TRBD2 as D (6 bases). The CDR3 extends over 14 amino acids. Trimming left V 5 bases short and J 0 bases short, with 9 bases between. CDR1 SGHAT and CDR2 FQDESV come from the germline V gene (reference sequence).